This TCR beta chain was observed in a study of T cells after yellow fever vaccination. Per germline, CDR1 MDHEN and CDR2 SYDVKM. Trimming removed 6 bases from V and 6 bases from J, with 14 bases in between. This CDR3 comprises 13 residues. This clonotype was detected many times. TCRdb reprocessed the 5' RACE reads via MiXCR and lists one record per CDR3 protein. Among about 320,000 distinct CDR3 sequences, approximately 4% were seen once, and the ten largest hold roughly a fifth. J is TRBJ1-2 and V is TRBV28; D ambiguous. Source: PBMCs, taken 15 days after the yellow fever booster vaccination. The TCR originated in a man between 18 and 29 years old who received the YFV17D yellow fever vaccine. The CDR3 DNA reads TGTGCCAGCAGGCCCGTTAAAGCGGATGGCTACACCTTC. Protein: CASRPVKADGYTF.